The TCR beta chain under discussion was sequenced for a study of blood T cell repertoires in COVID-19. Overall study context: The origin of the acute and convalescent COVID-19 samples was the United States, Italy and Spain. PBMCs, B-cell-depleted T cells, or T cells were the source of the cDNA or gDNA that made up the material.

This clone was seen only a few times. In the original processing: Researchers report that nucleated cell counts were estimated from reference gene primer amplification. Method: immunoSEQ multiplex PCR; TCRdb's copy keeps in-frame clones and lacks some. D and trimming come from the DNA, and the V and J calls and clone size come from that table. The data contain fewer than 200,000 clones, around two thirds of them singletons. The germline V gene has CDR1 LGHDT and CDR2 YNNKEL (reference sequence). This CDR3 has 15 amino acids. V shed 8 bases, J shed 7 bases, and the junction held 11 bases outside the gene matches.

What was sequenced was peripheral blood. V gene TRBV3-1 (or the pseudogene TRBV3-2) combines with J gene TRBJ2-3, with 11 bases matching TRBD1. The clonotype originates from a woman older than 75 with acute or convalescent COVID-19. Here the CDR3 reads CASGPGQGVFYTQYF. CDR3 nucleotides: TGTGCCAGCGGACCGGGACAGGGGGTTTTTTATACGCAGTATTTT.